A selection of T cell receptor beta chains follows, all from one sample in a study of cytomegalovirus exposure and HLA in healthy donors. TCRdb's table, derived via immunoSEQ multiplex PCR, lists solely in-frame clones and lacks some. The top ten clones hold more than 0.7% of a sample with some 110,000 clones, about 70% of them seen once. The specimen was PBMCs. Receptors originate from a woman aged 25 to 39 in good health and CMV-seronegative. Each CDR3 is given with its conserved first and last residue.

j_call v_call cdr3_aa
TRBJ1-1 TRBV5-6 CASSSPKGARAEAFF
TRBJ2-1 TRBV7-6 CASSLKGGEGNEQFF
TRBJ2-5 TRBV29-1 CSVGEREGTGQETQYF
TRBJ1-1 TRBV30 CAWLRTGKTEAFF
TRBJ1-4 TRBV7-9 CASSPGGPPGFF
TRBJ1-2 TRBV6-1 CASSEGPYYGYTF
TRBJ1-1 TRBV7-3 CASSLTFVTEAFF
TRBJ1-6 TRBV7-8 CASSLQGPGKAPLHF
. TRBV27 CASSSTTYEQYF
TRBJ1-2 TRBV6-4 CASSPGKWPFYGYTF
TRBJ2-2 TRBV5-1 CASNPLLDGELFF
TRBJ2-1 TRBV7-3 CASSLTSVPSGEQFF
TRBJ1-2 TRBV6-6 CASSYSTDYGYTF
TRBJ1-1 TRBV27 CASSLSATGGTEAFF
TRBJ2-5 TRBV30 CAWKASGKETQYF
TRBJ1-1 TRBV7-9 CASSLTGEDTEAFF
TRBJ1-1 TRBV7-2 CASKRETNTEAFF
TRBJ1-1 TRBV6-5 CASSYGTARNEAFF
TRBJ2-7 TRBV5-4 CASSLTGSHEQYF
TRBJ2-7 TRBV15 CATSRDRVYEQYF
TRBJ1-2 TRBV7-9 CASSQGTGYGYTF
TRBJ2-5 TRBV6-5 CASSYSRETQYF
TRBJ1-2 TRBV6-6 CASTRRGYTF
TRBJ1-1 TRBV7-2 CASSDPARGANAFF
TRBJ1-2 TRBV6-5 CASSFSPPRGRYGYTF
TRBJ2-7 TRBV29-1 CSVLVSAYEQYF
TRBJ2-7 TRBV6-5 CATRKVSYEQYF
TRBJ1-1 TRBV30 CAWTEAPGLMNTEAFF
TRBJ2-1 TRBV7-9 CASSLGLAGGHEQFF
TRBJ1-4 TRBV5-1 CASTRGGATNEKLFF
TRBJ2-3 TRBV6-5 CASSFSGASTDTQYF
TRBJ1-1 TRBV4-2 CASSQVVEGMNTEAFF
TRBJ2-7 TRBV6-5 CASSWSGGAYEQYF
TRBJ1-1 TRBV18 CASSPGTGLNTEAFF
TRBJ1-2 TRBV29-1 CSVEDRGDGYNTF
TRBJ1-1 TRBV21-1 CASSKEVTGTEAFF
TRBJ1-3 TRBV6-5 CASSYAGQSGNTIYF
. TRBV6-5 CASSFHPTGDEQYF
TRBJ2-5 TRBV18 CASSPPMSETQYF
TRBJ2-2 TRBV29-1 CSVEGGFTGELFF
TRBJ2-7 TRBV6-1 CASSPTGEHDEQYF
TRBJ1-1 TRBV30 CAWSFMNTEAFF
TRBJ2-2 TRBV5-4 CASSLVRGVDTGELFF
TRBJ1-1 TRBV30 CAWSVKDRGRNTEAFF
TRBJ1-1 TRBV5-1 CASSHGTTNTEAFF
TRBJ2-2 TRBV4-1 CASSQTLAGAGTGELFF
TRBJ2-1 TRBV4-2 CASSQDAGIYNEQFF
TRBJ1-1 TRBV5-1 CASSSRVGTEAFF
TRBJ2-5 TRBV7-3 CASSLNSGGGETQYF
TRBJ1-1 TRBV29-1 CSHGAGYTEAFF
TRBJ1-3 TRBV9 CASSARRDSGNTIYF